These T cell receptor beta chains were read from a single sample in a study of monozygotic twins with inflammatory bowel disease. After re-calling the 5' RACE reads, TCRdb lists one entry per CDR3 protein, DNA absent. Seen in this sample are tens of thousands of distinct CDR3 sequences; the ten most common clones hold 7.4%. The sequenced material came from blood. Receptors were obtained from a human donor with ulcerative colitis or Crohn's disease, or a healthy co-twin of an affected twin (not recorded which). The CDR3 runs from the conserved cysteine through the conserved F or W. The order of the fields is J gene, clone size, V gene, CDR3 protein. Clone size is given for some rows only: seen once, a few or many times, or a class if the clone is expanded.

TRBJ2-4	NA	TRBV20-1	CSAENSGDSLGDIQYF
TRBJ1-2	NA	TRBV20-1	CSAARQEYGYTF
TRBJ2-7	NA	TRBV3-1	CASSRYSGPSYEQYF
TRBJ1-6	NA	TRBV4-1	CASSPWGMGDSPLHF
TRBJ2-7	NA	TRBV7-9	CASSLGSRVNYEQYF
TRBJ2-1	NA	TRBV20-1	CSARERKTYNEQFF
TRBJ2-7	NA	TRBV5-1	CASSFPSLAELYF
TRBJ2-3	NA	TRBV6-5	CASSWGVYTDTQYF
TRBJ2-2	NA	TRBV6-1	CASRPRQGSTGELFF
TRBJ1-5	NA	TRBV20-1	CSAKKQGANQPQHF
TRBJ1-1	NA	TRBV20-1	CSVRGRDTEAFF
TRBJ1-2	NA	TRBV10-3	CAISEQGPYGYTF
TRBJ2-2	NA	TRBV7-9	CASSLLLTTGELFF
TRBJ2-4	NA	TRBV5-1	CASSLGQDVNIQYF
TRBJ2-3	NA	TRBV7-2	CASSRPGLADSTDTQYF
TRBJ1-1	NA	TRBV27	CASSSWGFGKGNTEAFF
TRBJ2-1	NA	TRBV5-1	CASSRVRDNEQFF
TRBJ2-2	NA	TRBV11-3	CASGGAHGELFF
TRBJ2-5	NA	TRBV3-1	CASSQVHGDSQYF
TRBJ1-5	NA	TRBV5-6	CASSLGKGHRDQPQHF
TRBJ1-1	NA	TRBV5-1	CASSQRLGQQNTEAFF
TRBJ2-1	NA	TRBV2	CASSLLVTYNEQFF
TRBJ1-5	medium-sized	TRBV24-1	CATSGQGRNQPQHF
TRBJ2-5	NA	TRBV20-1	CSATSTGLEETQYF
TRBJ1-6	NA	TRBV12-3/TRBV12-4	CASSEGGSSYNSPLHF
TRBJ1-6	NA	TRBV7-8	CASSLEGRGSPLHF
TRBJ1-2	NA	TRBV12-3/TRBV12-4	CASTVGGVTYGYTF
TRBJ1-1	NA	TRBV6-1	CASRFRDDTEAFF
TRBJ2-3	NA	TRBV20-1	CSARGVVLGHAVTDTQYF